Sequencing of this T cell receptor (beta chain) was carried out in a study of T cell changes during pregnancy in multiple sclerosis. Produced via immunoSEQ multiplex PCR; TCRdb's table is partial and in-frame only. There are about 44,000 clones in the sample; 94% occur only once, and around 0.48% lies in the top ten. Per germline, CDR1 LNHDA and CDR2 SQIVND (reference sequence). The CDR3 is 12 amino acids. The V end was cut by 1 base, the J end by 6 bases, with 6 bases between. Source: CD4+ T cells from peripheral blood mononuclear cells, taken in the first trimester of pregnancy. J is TRBJ1-2 and V is TRBV19, with D uncertain. The source is a female donor with multiple sclerosis, enrolled in a pregnancy study. CDR3 in DNA: TGTGCCAGTAGTATAGGGCAGGATGGCTACACCTTC. Protein: CASSIGQDGYTF.